In its sample, the clone carrying this T cell receptor beta chain was seen once. What it binds is unknown. V was trimmed by 1 base and J by 1 base, leaving 10 bases between them. Germline assignment: CDR1 WNHNN and CDR2 SYGVQD (reference sequence). The CDR3 contains 15 residues. This sample was included in a study of cytomegalovirus exposure and HLA in healthy donors. Nominal health characterized the donors when sampled, though unrecorded immune exposures were likely. A multiplex PCR was run with 60 Vbeta primers and 13 Jbeta primers. Profiled with immunoSEQ multiplex PCR; TCRdb holds only in-frame clones, not every one. The sample contains around 270,000 clones, about four fifths of which appear only once. General study points: A link between a missense DCLRE1C variant and TCR beta V- and J-gene trimming emerged from a later analysis. Reported findings show TCR beta sequences accurately forecast HLA-A and HLA-B alleles in most subjects.

The origin of this receptor is a girl aged 2 to 10 in good health and CMV-seronegative. The sequenced material came from PBMCs. The chain carries TRBV10-1 and TRBJ2-5; possible D gene TRBD1, 6 bases. Here the CDR3 reads CASSEFLGAQETQYF. CDR3 nucleotides: TGCGCCAGCAGTGAGTTTTTGGGGGCCCAAGAGACCCAGTACTTC.